The 10 T cell receptor beta chains below were found in one sample sequenced in a study of cytomegalovirus exposure and HLA in healthy donors (dated by TCRdb to about 2017). The library was made by the immunoSEQ multiplex PCR assay. A mixture of 60 forward primers for TCR Vbeta segments and 13 reverse primers for TCR Jbeta segments was used in the multiplex PCR. In its TCRdb copy, this immuneACCESS table keeps in-frame sequences only and misses some clones. Where compared with another copy, unresolved V genes explain less than half of these, and the others have no known cause. For this sample there are over 85,000 clones; around 77% appear just once. 0.55% to 0.65% of the sample is taken by the ten largest. What was sequenced was PBMCs. The receptor source for this set is a man aged 30 to 45 in good health and CMV-seronegative.

This clone appeared a few times. The rearrangement links TRBV10-3 to TRBJ2-3; the match to TRBD2 covers 13 bases. V lost 1 base, J lost 0 bases, and 4 bases stayed unmatched. The CDR3 extends over 18 amino acids. Germline CDR1 ENHRY, CDR2 SYGVKD. CDR3 nucleotides: TGTGCCATCAGTGAGTTCCCGGGACTAGCGGGGAGCACAGATACGCAGTATTTT. Translated: CAISEFPGLAGSTDTQYF.

This clone came up once. The J gene is TRBJ1-2, the V gene TRBV7-8, with D uncertain. Trimming left V 1 base short and J 8 bases short, with 8 bases between. The CDR3 is made up of 12 amino acids. Germline V CDR1 and CDR2: SGHVS, FQNEAQ. The CDR3 nucleotides read TGTGCCAGCAGCTTAGTTCCGGGGGGCTACACCTTC. It translates to CASSLVPGGYTF. The entire variable domain, with the rest obtained from reference TRBV7-8 and TRBJ1-2, is as follows: GAGVSQSPRYKVAKRGQDVALRCDPISGHVSLFWYQQALGQGPEFLTYFQNEAQLDKSGLPSDRFFAERPEGSVSTLKIQRTQQEDSAVYLCASSLVPGGYTFGSGTRLTVV.

V gene TRBV27 combines with J gene TRBJ2-5; possibly TRBD1 for D (5 bases). The CDR3 spans 14 residues. Germline V gene data show CDR1 as MNHEY and CDR2 as SMNVEV (reference sequence). Deletions cut 5 bases from V and 9 bases from J, with 19 bases between. The CDR3, as DNA: TGTGCCAGCAGTCCCGTGACAGTTAAGGGGCCCCAGTACTTC. Its translation: CASSPVTVKGPQYF.

J is TRBJ2-7 and V is TRBV28, with 7 bases aligning to TRBD1. Germline V gene lookup returns CDR1 MDHEN and CDR2 SYDVKM. The CDR3 consists of 15 residues. Germline trimming cut 5 bases from V and 3 bases from J; bases unmatched to any gene: 10. The CDR3 sequence is CASSPPRQGSYEQYF. The CDR3 bases are TGTGCCAGCAGTCCGCCCCGACAGGGCAGCTACGAGCAGTACTTC.

About this clone: An end of the junction differs from the germline gene, which may be a read error. The chain is built from TRBV27 and TRBJ1-2, with 12 bases fitting TRBD1. Germline CDR1 MNHEY, CDR2 SMNVEV (reference sequence). CDR3 length: 16 residues. The CDR3 DNA is TGTGCCAGCAGTCTATCCGGGACAGGGGGCTTCTATGGCTACACCTTC. This codes for CASSLSGTGGFYGYTF.

V usage is TRBV19 and J usage is TRBJ2-7; perhaps TRBD1 as D (6 bases). Germline V gene sequence: CDR1 LNHDA, CDR2 SQIVND (reference sequence). The V end lost 3 bases, the J end lost 2 bases, and 14 bases lay between the germline ends. The CDR3 is made up of 15 amino acids. The DNA of the CDR3 is TGTGCCAGTAGTATTGGGGGCATCTCAGCCTACGAGCAGTACTTC. Residues: CASSIGGISAYEQYF.

This rearrangement joins TRBV10-3 to TRBJ1-2; no reliable D call. Trimming cost V 11 bases and J 0 bases, with 22 bases left between them. The CDR3 runs to 16 residues. CDR1 is ENHRY, CDR2 SYGVKD, per germline. CDR3 DNA: TGTGCCTCGACTTCTGGCGTAAACGGAGCTAACTATGGCTACACCTTC. Protein sequence: CASTSGVNGANYGYTF.

V usage is TRBV9 and J usage is TRBJ1-5; D is possibly TRBD1 (6 bases). This CDR3 spans 14 amino acids. V gave up 5 bases and J gave up 3 bases, with 12 bases separating them. CDR1 and CDR2 from the germline V gene are SGDLS and YYNGEE. CDR3 bases: TGTGCCAGCAGTCCCGGGACAAACAATCAGCCCCAGCATTTT. The encoded protein is CASSPGTNNQPQHF.

V gene TRBV2 combines with J gene TRBJ1-1; tentative D call: TRBD1 (6 bases). The CDR3 covers 13 residues. Trimming took off 6 bases at V and 1 base at J, with 9 bases between the two ends. From germline, CDR1 is SNHLY and CDR2 FYNNEI. For the CDR3, the DNA is TGTGCCAGCAGACTGGACAGGAACACTGAAGCTTTCTTT. Translating it yields CASRLDRNTEAFF.

The chain is built from TRBV7-6 and TRBJ1-5; the match to TRBD1 covers 7 bases. This CDR3 comprises 13 residues. The V and J ends lost 5 bases and 6 bases, in that order; junction bases with no gene match: 4. Germline V gene lookup returns CDR1 SGHVS and CDR2 FNYEAQ. CDR3 in DNA: TGTGCCAGCAGCCCACGACAGGGTCAGCCCCAGCATTTT. Its protein product is CASSPRQGQPQHF.